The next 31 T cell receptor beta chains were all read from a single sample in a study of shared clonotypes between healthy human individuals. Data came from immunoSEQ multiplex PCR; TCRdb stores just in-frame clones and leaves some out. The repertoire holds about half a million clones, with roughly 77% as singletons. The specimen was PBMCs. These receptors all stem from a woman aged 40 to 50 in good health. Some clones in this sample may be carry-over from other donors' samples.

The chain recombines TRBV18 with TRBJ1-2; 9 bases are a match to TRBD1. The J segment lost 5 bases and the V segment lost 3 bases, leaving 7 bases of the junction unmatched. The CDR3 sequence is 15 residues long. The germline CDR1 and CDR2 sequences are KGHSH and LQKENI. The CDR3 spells CASSPPGQGTYGYTF. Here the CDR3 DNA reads TGTGCCAGCTCACCGCCGGGACAGGGAACGTATGGCTACACCTTC.

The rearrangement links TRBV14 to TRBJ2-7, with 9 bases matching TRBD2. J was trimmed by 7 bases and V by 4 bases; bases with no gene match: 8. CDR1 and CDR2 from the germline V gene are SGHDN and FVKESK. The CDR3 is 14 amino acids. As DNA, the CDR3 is TGTGCCAGCAGCCCGTTAAGCGGGAGGCGTGAGCAGTACTTC. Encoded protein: CASSPLSGRREQYF.

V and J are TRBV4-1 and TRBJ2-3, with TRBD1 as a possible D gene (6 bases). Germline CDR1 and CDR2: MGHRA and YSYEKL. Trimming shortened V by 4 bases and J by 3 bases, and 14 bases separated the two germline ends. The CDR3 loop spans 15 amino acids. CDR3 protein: CASSPPRGGTDTQYF. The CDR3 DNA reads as TGCGCCAGCAGCCCCCCGAGAGGGGGAACAGATACGCAGTATTTT.

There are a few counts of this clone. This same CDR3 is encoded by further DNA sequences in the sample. Written as DNA, the CDR3 is TGTGCCAGCAGCCCGGGTACCGGGGAGCTGTTTTTT. This encodes CASSPGTGELFF. The J gene is TRBJ2-2, the V gene TRBV7-3; D uncertain. The CDR3 contains 12 residues. V lost 5 bases, J lost 5 bases, and 6 bases lay in between. From germline, CDR1 is SGHTA and CDR2 FQGTGA. The entire variable domain, with the rest obtained from reference TRBV7-3 and TRBJ2-2, is as follows: GAGVSQTPSNKVTEKGKYVELRCDPISGHTALYWYRQSLGQGPEFLIYFQGTGAADDSGLPNDRFFAVRPEGSVSTLKIQRTERGDSAVYLCASSPGTGELFFGEGSRLTVL.

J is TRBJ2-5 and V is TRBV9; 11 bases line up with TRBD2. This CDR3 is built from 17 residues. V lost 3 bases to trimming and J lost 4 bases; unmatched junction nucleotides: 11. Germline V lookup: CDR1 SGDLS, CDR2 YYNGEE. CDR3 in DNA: TGTGCCAGCAGCGCCGAGGTTGGGACTAGCGGCGGAGAGACCCAGTACTTC. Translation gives CASSAEVGTSGGETQYF.

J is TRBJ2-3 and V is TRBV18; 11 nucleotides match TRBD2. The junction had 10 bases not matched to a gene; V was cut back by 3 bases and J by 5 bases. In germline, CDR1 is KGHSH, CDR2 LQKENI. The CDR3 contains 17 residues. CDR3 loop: CASSPELAGVSRDTQYF. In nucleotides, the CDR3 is TGTGCCAGCTCACCCGAACTAGCGGGAGTATCCAGAGATACGCAGTATTTT.

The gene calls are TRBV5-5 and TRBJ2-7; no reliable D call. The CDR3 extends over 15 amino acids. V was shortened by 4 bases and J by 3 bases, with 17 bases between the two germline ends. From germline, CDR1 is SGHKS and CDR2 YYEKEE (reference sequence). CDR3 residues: CASSPSMGSRYEQYF. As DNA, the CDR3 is TGTGCCAGCAGCCCGTCGATGGGTAGTCGCTACGAGCAGTACTTC.

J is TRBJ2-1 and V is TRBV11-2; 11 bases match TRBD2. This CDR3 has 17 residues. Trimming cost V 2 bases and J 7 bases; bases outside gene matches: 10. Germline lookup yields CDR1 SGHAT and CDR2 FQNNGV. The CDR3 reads CASSLRLAGGRGNEQFF. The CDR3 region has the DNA TGTGCCAGCAGCTTAAGGCTAGCGGGAGGTCGAGGGAATGAGCAGTTCTTC.

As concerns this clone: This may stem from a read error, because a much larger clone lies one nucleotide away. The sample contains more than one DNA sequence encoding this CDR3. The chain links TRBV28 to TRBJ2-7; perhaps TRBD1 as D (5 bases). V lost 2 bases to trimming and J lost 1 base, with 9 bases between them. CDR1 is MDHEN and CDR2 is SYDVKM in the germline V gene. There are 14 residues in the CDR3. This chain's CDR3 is CASSLRQGSYEQYF. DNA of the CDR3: TGTGCCAGCAGTTTAAGGCAGGGATCCTACGAGCAGTACTTC.

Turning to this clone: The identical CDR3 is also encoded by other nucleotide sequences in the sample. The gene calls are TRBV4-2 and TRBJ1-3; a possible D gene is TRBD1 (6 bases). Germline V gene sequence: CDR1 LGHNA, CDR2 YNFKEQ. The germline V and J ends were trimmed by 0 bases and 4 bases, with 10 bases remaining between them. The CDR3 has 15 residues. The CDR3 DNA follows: TGTGCCAGCAGCCAAGATCGGGGGGCAGGAAACACCATATATTTT. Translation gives CASSQDRGAGNTIYF.

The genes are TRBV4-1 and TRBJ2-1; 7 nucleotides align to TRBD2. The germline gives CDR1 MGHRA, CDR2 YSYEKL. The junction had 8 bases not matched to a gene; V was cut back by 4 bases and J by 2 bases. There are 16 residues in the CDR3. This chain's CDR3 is CASSLKSGGTYNEQFF. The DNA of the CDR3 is TGCGCCAGCAGCCTGAAATCCGGGGGGACCTACAATGAGCAGTTCTTC.

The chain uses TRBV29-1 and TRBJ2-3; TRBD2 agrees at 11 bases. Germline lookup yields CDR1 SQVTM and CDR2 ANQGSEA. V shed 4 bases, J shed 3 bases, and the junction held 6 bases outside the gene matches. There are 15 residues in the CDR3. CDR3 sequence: CSVGLTSGKTDTQYF. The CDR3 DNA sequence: TGCAGCGTTGGGTTGACTAGCGGGAAGACAGATACGCAGTATTTT.

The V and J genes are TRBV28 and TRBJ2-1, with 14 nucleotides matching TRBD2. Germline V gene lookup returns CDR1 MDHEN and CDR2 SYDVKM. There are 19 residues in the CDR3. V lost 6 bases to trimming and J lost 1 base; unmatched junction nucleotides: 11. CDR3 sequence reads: CASSQPLGLAGGSYNEQFF. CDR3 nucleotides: TGTGCCAGCAGCCAACCTCTTGGACTAGCGGGAGGTTCCTACAATGAGCAGTTCTTC.

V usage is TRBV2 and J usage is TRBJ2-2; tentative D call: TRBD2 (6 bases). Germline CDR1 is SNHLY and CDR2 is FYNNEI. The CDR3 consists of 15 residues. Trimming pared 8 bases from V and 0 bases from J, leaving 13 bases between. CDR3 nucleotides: TGTGCCAGCGGAGTGGGGGGAGCGAACACCGGGGAGCTGTTTTTT. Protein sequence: CASGVGGANTGELFF. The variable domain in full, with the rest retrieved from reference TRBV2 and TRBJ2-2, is EPEVTQTPSHQVTQMGQEVILRCVPISNHLYFYWYRQILGQKVEFLVSFYNNEISEKSEIFDDQFSVERPDGSNFTLKIRSTKLEDSAMYFCASGVGGANTGELFFGEGSRLTVL.

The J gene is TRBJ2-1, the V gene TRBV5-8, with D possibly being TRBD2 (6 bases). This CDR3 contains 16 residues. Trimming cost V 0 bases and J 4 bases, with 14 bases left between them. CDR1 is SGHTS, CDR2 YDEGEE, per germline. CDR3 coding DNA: TGTGCCAGCAGCTTGGTAATGGGACTCCCGTACAATGAGCAGTTCTTC. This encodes CASSLVMGLPYNEQFF.

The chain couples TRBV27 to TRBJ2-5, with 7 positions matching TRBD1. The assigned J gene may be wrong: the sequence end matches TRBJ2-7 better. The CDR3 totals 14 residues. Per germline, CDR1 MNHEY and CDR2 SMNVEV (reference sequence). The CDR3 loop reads CASSPTGQSHEQYF. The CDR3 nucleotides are TGTGCCAGCAGCCCGACAGGGCAGTCCCACGAGCAGTACTTC.

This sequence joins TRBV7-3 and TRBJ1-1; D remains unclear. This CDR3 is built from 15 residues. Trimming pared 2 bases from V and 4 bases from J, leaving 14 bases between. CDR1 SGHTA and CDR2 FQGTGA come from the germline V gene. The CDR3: CASSLGPPGITEAFF. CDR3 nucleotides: TGTGCCAGCAGCTTAGGGCCCCCGGGGATCACTGAAGCTTTCTTT.

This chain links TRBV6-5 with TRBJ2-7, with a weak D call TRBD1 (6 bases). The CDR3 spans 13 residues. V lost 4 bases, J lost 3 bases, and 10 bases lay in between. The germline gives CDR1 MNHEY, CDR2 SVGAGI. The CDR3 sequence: CASSSTGSYEQYF. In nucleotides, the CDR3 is TGTGCCAGCAGTTCCACAGGGAGCTACGAGCAGTACTTC.

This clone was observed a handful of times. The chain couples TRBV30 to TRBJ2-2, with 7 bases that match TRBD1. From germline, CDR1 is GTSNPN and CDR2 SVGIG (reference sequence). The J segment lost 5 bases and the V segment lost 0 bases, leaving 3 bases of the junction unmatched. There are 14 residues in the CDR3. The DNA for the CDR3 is TGTGCCTGGAGTGTACAGGGGTTGACCGGGGAGCTGTTTTTT. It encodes CAWSVQGLTGELFF.

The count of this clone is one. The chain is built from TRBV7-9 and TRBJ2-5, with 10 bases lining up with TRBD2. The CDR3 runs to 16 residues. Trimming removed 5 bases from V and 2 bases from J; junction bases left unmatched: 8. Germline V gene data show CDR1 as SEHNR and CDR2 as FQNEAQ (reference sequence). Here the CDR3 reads CASSVRLAGPQETQYF. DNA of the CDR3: TGTGCCAGCAGCGTTAGACTAGCGGGTCCACAAGAGACCCAGTACTTC.

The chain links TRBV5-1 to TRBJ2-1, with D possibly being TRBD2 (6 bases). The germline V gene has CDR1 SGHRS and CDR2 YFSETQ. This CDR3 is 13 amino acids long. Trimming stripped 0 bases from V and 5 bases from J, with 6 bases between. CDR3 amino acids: CASSLGTNNEQFF. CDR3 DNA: TGCGCCAGCAGCTTGGGGACTAACAATGAGCAGTTCTTC.

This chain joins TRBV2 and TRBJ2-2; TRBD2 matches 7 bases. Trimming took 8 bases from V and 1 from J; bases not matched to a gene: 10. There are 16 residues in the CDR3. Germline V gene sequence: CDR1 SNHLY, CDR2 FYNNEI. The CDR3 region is CASLGGAERNTGELFF. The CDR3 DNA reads TGTGCCAGCCTGGGAGGGGCGGAACGGAACACCGGGGAGCTGTTTTTT.

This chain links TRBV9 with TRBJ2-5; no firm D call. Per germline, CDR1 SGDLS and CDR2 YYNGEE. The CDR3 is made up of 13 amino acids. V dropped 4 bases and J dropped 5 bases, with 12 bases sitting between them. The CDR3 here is CASSPGPGETQYF. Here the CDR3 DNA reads TGTGCCAGCAGCCCTGGACCCGGGGAGACCCAGTACTTC.

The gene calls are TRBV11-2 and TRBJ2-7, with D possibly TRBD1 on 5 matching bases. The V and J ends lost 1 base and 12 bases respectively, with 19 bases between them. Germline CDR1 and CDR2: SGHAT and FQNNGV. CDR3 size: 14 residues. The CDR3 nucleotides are TGTGCCAGCAGCTTAGGGACATTGCCACCCCGGCTGTACTTC. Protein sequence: CASSLGTLPPRLYF.

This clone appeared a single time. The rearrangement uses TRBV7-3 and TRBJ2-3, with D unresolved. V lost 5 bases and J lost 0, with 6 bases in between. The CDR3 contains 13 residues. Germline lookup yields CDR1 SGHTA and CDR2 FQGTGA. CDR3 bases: TGTGCCAGCAGCGAAACTAGCACAGATACGCAGTATTTT. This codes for CASSETSTDTQYF.

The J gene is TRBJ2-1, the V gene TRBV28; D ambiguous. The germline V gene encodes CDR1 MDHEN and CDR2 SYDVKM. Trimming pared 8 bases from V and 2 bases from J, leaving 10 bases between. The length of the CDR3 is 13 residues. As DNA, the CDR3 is TGTGCCAGCCGTCCTGAGACCTACAATGAGCAGTTCTTC. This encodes CASRPETYNEQFF.

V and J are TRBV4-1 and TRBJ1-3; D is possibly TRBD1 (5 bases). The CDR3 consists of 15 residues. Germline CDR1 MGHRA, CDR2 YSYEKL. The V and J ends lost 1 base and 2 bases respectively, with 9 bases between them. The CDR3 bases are TGCGCCAGCAGCCAAGGAGGCAGGGCTGGAAACACCATATATTTT. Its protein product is CASSQGGRAGNTIYF.

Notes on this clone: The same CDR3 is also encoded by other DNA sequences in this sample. The CDR3 here is CASSLAGGSSYEQYF. In nucleotides, the CDR3 is TGTGCCAGCAGCTTAGCAGGGGGCAGCTCCTACGAGCAGTACTTC. V usage is TRBV7-2 and J usage is TRBJ2-7; 7 nucleotides match TRBD1. With V trimmed by 0 bases and J by 0 bases, 2 bases remained unmatched. The CDR3 is 15 residues long. From germline, CDR1 is SGHTA and CDR2 FQGNSA. Looking up the rest from reference TRBV7-2 and TRBJ2-7 gives the full variable domain: GAGVSQSPSNKVTEKGKDVELRCDPISGHTALYWYRQSLGQGLEFLIYFQGNSAPDKSGLPSDRFSAERTGGSVSTLTIQRTQQEDSAVYLCASSLAGGSSYEQYFGPGTRLTVT.

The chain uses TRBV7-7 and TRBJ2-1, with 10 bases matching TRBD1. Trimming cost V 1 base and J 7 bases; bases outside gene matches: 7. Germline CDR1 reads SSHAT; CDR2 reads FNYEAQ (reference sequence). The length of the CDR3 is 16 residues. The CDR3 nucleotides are TGTGCCAGCAGCTTAGGACCCGGGACAGGGGTTAATGAGCAGTTCTTC. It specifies CASSLGPGTGVNEQFF.

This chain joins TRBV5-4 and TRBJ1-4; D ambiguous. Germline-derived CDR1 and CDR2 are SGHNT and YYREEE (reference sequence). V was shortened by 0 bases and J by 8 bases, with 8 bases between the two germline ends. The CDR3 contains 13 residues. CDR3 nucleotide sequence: TGTGCCAGCAGCTTGGGGGCGGACGAAAAACTGTTTTTT. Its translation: CASSLGADEKLFF.

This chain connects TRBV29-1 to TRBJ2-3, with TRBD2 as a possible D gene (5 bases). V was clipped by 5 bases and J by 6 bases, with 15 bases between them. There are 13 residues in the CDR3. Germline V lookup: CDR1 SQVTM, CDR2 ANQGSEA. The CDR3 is CSVRVLAGDTQYF. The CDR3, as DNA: TGCAGCGTTCGAGTTCTAGCTGGGGATACGCAGTATTTT.